This TCR beta chain was found in a study of PD-L1 blockade in urothelial cancer (dated by TCRdb to 2017 to 2019). At the level of the whole study: Every patient began therapy at some point between 2013 and 2015 and was given atezolizumab 1,200 mg intravenously every 3 weeks. About nine tenths of the roughly 29 patients were males with bladder-origin urothelial cancer, and about 60% of the 29 reported a prior smoking history. An ECOG performance status of 0 or 1 was recorded for the patients, and 0 to 3 prior chemotherapy regimens had been received by the patients. Blood samples were analyzed at 3 weeks after treatment start (second dose) and at 6 weeks after treatment start. Blood samples gave median yields of around 140,000 T cells and over 80,000 unique TCRs, along with a median clonality of approximately 0.08. The study, an exploratory multi-omic analysis, examined somatic, immune and clinical correlates of response to PD-L1 blockade with atezolizumab in urothelial cancer. Pretreatment tumor samples and matched peripheral blood, collected serially before and after atezolizumab treatment, underwent TCR sequencing. Durable clinical benefit meant progression-free survival longer than 6 months, and TCR features were also tested against progression-free and overall survival. In the same patients who had TCR sequencing, pretreatment tumors also underwent whole exome sequencing and RNA sequencing. Durable clinical benefit was achieved by nine patients but not by the remaining 20. Pretreatment blood TCR-seq was available for twenty-nine patients, at least one posttreatment blood collection was obtained for 24 patients, and tumor TCR-seq was available for 24 patients.

For this clone: Its target antigen remains unknown. The sample holds no much larger clone one base away, and base qualities are not on file.

V sheds 0 bases and J sheds 5 bases, leaving 6 bases between their ends. For CDR1 and CDR2, the germline V gene lists SGHRS and YFSETQ. CDR3 length: 13 amino acids, cysteine to phenylalanine. The read is trimmed to its CDR3 DNA, 39 bases read in frame from base 1. Findings and caveats that apply to the study as a whole: Because of the small sample size (n ≈ 31) and the many exploratory analyses performed, the results are intended to be regarded as hypothesis-generating. At 3 weeks after the start of treatment, tumor-associated TCR clones in peripheral blood had expanded more in patients with durable benefit (n ≈ 24, p = 0.022). Improved progression-free and overall survival was associated with having pretreatment peripheral blood TCR clonality below the median.

Explained via the paper, the time point label denotes: peripheral blood 6 weeks after treatment start. A cohort of around 28 patients with locally advanced or metastatic urothelial carcinoma, treated at Memorial Sloan Kettering on a trial protocol, was included. Peripheral blood mononuclear cells were collected pretreatment and during treatment, with between 1 and 8 total time points per patient. The Qiagen DNeasy Blood extraction kit was used to purify genomic DNA from total PBMCs and tumor samples. PBMCs were collected pretreatment and during treatment, and were isolated and stored as previously described. To estimate absolute template abundance from read counts, synthetic TCR analog templates were spiked into each PCR. Using the immunoSEQ assay, TCRbeta CDR3 regions were amplified from genomic DNA with bias-controlled V and J gene primers. Sequencing of rearranged TCRbeta segments was performed at approximately 20X coverage. The study's own analysis went as follows. Sequencing errors were corrected by clustering, and CDR3s were annotated against IMGT so that V, D and J genes could be assigned. Downstream analyses used only productive TCRbeta rearrangements, leaving out any out-of-frame or stop-codon sequences. To compute clonality, Shannon entropy was normalized by the log of the number of unique productive sequences and then subtracted from one. Fisher's exact test with Benjamini-Hochberg correction, at a threshold of adjusted p below 0.01, was used to find clones that differed between time points or between blood and tumor. TCRdb provides this immuneACCESS table in a form limited to in-frame rearrangements. Some clones are lacking; in checked studies, under half of them reflect an unresolved V gene, and why the rest are absent is not known. V, J and clone size were drawn from that table, and D and trimming were deduced from the DNA. A total of about 50,000 clones appear in this sample, roughly 80% of them only once. The top ten hold roughly 8.8% of the sample.

The origin of this receptor is a man aged 65 to 85 with urothelial cancer. The specimen comprised PBMCs, sampled around atezolizumab (anti-PD-L1) treatment. In this chain, TRBV5-1 is recombined with TRBJ2-1; TRBD1 is possibly the D segment (6 matching bases). CDR3 protein: CASSLAGDNEQFF. The DNA reads TGCGCCAGCAGCTTGGCAGGGGACAATGAGCAGTTCTTC.